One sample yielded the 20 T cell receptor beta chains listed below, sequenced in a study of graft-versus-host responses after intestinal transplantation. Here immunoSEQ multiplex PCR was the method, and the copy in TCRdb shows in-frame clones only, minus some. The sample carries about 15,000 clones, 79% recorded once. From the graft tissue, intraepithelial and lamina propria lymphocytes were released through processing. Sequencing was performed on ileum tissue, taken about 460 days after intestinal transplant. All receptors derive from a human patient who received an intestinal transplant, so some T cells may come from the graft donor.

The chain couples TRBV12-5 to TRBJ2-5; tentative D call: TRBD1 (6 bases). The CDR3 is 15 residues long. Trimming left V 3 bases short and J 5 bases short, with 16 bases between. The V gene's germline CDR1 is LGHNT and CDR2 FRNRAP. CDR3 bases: TGTGCTAGTGGTTTAGGTGGTGGAGGACAGGAGACCCAGTACTTC. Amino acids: CASGLGGGGQETQYF.

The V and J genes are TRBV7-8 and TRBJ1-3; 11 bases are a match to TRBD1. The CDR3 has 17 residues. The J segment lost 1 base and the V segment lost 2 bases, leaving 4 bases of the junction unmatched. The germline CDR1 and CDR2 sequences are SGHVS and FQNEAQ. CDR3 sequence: CASSLRDRGFSGNTIYF. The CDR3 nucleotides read TGTGCCAGCAGCTTAAGGGACAGGGGGTTTTCTGGAAACACCATATATTTT. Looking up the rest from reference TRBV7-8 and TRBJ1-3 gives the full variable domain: GAGVSQSPRYKVAKRGQDVALRCDPISGHVSLFWYQQALGQGPEFLTYFQNEAQLDKSGLPSDRFFAERPEGSVSTLKIQRTQQEDSAVYLCASSLRDRGFSGNTIYFGEGSWLTVV.

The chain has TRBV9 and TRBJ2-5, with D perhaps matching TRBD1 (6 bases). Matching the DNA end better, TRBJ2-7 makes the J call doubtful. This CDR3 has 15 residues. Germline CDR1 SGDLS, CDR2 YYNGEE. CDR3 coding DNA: TGTGCCAGCAGCGTAGCTTGGCAGGGGTCCTACGAGCAGTACTTC. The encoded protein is CASSVAWQGSYEQYF.

The CDR3 region has the DNA TGTGCCAGCATGTCGTACAATGAGCAGTTCTTC. It encodes CASMSYNEQFF. The V and J genes are TRBV11-2 and TRBJ2-1; no definite D call. Trimming took off 7 bases at V and 4 bases at J, with 5 bases between the two ends. From germline, CDR1 is SGHAT and CDR2 FQNNGV. This CDR3 has 11 residues.

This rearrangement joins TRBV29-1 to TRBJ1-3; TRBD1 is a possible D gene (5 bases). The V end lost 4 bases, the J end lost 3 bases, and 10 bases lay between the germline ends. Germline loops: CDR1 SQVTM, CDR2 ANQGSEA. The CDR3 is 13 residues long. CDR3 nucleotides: TGCAGCGTTGCGCCAGGGAGTGGAAACACCATATATTTT. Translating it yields CSVAPGSGNTIYF.

The CDR3 DNA is TGTGCCAGCACAGGGGACAGGGGGCGAGATACGCAGTATTTT. This encodes CASTGDRGRDTQYF. The chain uses TRBV7-2 and TRBJ2-3; TRBD1 agrees at 12 bases. The CDR3 is made up of 14 amino acids. Germline V CDR1 and CDR2: SGHTA, FQGNSA. V lost 7 bases and J lost 5; bases outside the gene matches: 4.

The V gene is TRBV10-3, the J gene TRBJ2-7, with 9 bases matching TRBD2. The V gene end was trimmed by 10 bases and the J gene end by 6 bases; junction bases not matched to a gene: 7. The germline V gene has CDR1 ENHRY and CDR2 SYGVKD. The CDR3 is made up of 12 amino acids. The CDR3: CATLAGIGEQYF. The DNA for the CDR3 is TGTGCCACTCTAGCGGGGATTGGCGAGCAGTACTTC.

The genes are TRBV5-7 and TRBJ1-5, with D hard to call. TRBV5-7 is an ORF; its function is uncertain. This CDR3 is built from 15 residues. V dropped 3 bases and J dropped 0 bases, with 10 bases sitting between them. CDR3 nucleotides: TGTGCCAGCAGCTCCTGCCCCCATAGCAATCAGCCCCAGCATTTT. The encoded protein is CASSSCPHSNQPQHF.

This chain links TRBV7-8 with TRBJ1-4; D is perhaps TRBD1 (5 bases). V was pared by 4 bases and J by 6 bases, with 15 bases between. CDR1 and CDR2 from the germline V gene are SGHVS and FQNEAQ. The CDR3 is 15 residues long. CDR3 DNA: TGTGCCAGCAGCTCCCAGGGCCATGGGGATGAAAAACTGTTTTTT. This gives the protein CASSSQGHGDEKLFF.

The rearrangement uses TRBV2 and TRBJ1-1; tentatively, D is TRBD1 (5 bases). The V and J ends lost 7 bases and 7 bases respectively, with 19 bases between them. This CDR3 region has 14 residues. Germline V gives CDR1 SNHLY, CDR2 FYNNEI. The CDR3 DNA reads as TGTGCCAGCACGTCCGGACGGGGCTGGGATGAAGCTTTCTTT. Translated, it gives CASTSGRGWDEAFF. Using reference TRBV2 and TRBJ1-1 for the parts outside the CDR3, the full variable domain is EPEVTQTPSHQVTQMGQEVILRCVPISNHLYFYWYRQILGQKVEFLVSFYNNEISEKSEIFDDQFSVERPDGSNFTLKIRSTKLEDSAMYFCASTSGRGWDEAFFGQGTRLTVV.

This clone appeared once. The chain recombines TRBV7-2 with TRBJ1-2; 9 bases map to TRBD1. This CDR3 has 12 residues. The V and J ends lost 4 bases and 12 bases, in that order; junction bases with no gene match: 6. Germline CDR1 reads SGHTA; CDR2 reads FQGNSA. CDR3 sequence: CASSYRDRENTF. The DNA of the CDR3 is TGTGCCAGCAGCTACAGGGACAGGGAAAACACCTTC.

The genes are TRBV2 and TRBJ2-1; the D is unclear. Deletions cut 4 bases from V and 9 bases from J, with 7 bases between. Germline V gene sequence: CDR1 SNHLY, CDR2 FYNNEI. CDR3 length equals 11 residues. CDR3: CASSVVREQFF. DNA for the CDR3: TGTGCCAGCAGTGTAGTCCGTGAGCAGTTCTTC.

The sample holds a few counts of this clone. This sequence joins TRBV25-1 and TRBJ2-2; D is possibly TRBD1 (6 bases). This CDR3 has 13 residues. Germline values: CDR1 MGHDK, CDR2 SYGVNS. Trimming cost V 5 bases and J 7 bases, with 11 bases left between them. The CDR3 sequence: CASSIVGGGELFF. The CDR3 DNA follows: TGTGCCAGCAGTATTGTAGGGGGCGGGGAGCTGTTTTTT.

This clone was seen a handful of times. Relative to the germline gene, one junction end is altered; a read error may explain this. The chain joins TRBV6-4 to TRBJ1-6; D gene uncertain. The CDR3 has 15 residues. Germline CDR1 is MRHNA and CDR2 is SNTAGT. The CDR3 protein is CASSDSGGWNSPLHF. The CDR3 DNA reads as TGTGCCAGCAGCGACTCGGGAGGGTGGAATTCACCCCTCCACTTT.

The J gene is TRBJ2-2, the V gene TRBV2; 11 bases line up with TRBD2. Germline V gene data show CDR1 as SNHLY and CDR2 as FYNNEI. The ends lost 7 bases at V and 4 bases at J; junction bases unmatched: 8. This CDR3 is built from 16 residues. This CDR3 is CASTLSGGAGTGELFF. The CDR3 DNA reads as TGTGCCAGCACCCTTAGCGGGGGGGCCGGCACCGGGGAGCTGTTTTTT.

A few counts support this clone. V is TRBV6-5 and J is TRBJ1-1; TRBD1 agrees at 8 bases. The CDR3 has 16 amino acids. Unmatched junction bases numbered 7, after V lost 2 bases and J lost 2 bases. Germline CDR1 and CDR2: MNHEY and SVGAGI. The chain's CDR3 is CASSYPSDRGNTEAFF. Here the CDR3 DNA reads TGTGCCAGCAGTTACCCAAGCGACAGGGGAAACACTGAAGCTTTCTTT.

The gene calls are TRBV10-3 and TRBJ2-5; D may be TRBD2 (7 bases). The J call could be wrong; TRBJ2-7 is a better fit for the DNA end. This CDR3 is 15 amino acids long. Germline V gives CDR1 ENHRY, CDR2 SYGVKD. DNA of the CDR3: TGTGCCATCAGGGGCGGACAGTCGGGGGGCTACGAGCAGTACTTC. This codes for CAIRGGQSGGYEQYF.

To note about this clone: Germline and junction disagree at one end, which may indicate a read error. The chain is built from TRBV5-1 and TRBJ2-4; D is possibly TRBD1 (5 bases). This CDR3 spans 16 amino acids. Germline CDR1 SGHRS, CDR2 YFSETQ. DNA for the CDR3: TGCGCCAGCAGCTTGGGGGTTAATAGGGCTGCGGACACTCAACACTTC. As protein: CASSLGVNRAADTQHF.

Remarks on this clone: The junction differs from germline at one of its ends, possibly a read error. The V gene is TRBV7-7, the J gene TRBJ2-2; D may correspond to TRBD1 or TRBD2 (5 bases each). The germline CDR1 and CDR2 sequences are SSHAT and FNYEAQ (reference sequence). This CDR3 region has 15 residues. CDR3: CASSPGTAATGELFF. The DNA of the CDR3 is TGTGCTAGCAGCCCCGGGACGGCTGCCACCGGGGAGCTGTTTTTT.

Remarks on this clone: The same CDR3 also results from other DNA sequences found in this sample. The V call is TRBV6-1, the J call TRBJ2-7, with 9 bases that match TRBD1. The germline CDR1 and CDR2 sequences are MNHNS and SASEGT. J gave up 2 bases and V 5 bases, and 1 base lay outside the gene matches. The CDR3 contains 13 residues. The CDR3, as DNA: TGTGCCAGCAGTAGGGACAGGGCCTACGAGCAGTACTTC. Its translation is CASSRDRAYEQYF.